These 23 T cell receptor beta chains share one sample of origin, sequenced in a study of blood T cell repertoires in COVID-19. Clones were sequenced by immunoSEQ multiplex PCR, and TCRdb holds only the in-frame ones, with some missing. The sample shows roughly 50,000 clones, under 90% of them seen only once. The sample comprised peripheral blood. The origin of the receptors is a man in his sixties or seventies with acute or convalescent COVID-19.

V gene TRBV7-6 combines with J gene TRBJ2-2, with D maybe TRBD2 (5 bases). Per germline, CDR1 SGHVS and CDR2 FNYEAQ. V was shortened by 5 bases and J by 5 bases, with 15 bases between the two germline ends. This CDR3 region has 15 residues. The chain's CDR3 is CASSPVGRGTGELFF. As DNA, the CDR3 is TGTGCCAGCAGCCCAGTCGGCCGGGGAACCGGGGAGCTGTTTTTT. Combining the CDR3 with reference TRBV7-6 and TRBJ2-2 gives the whole variable domain GAGVSQSPRYKVTKRGQDVALRCDPISGHVSLYWYRQALGQGPEFLTYFNYEAQQDKSGLPNDRFSAERPEGSISTLTIQRTEQRDSAMYRCASSPVGRGTGELFFGEGSRLTVL.

The chain couples TRBV15 to TRBJ1-2, with a weak D call TRBD1 (5 bases). Looked up from germline, CDR1 is LNHNV and CDR2 is YYDKDF (reference sequence). This CDR3 contains 15 residues. Trimming took 1 base from V and 8 from J, leaving 17 bases between them. Here the CDR3 reads CATSRAPRESRGYTF. The CDR3 DNA follows: TGTGCCACCAGCAGAGCACCCAGGGAATCAAGGGGCTACACCTTC.

The chain combines TRBV7-8 with TRBJ2-7; possible D gene TRBD2, 6 bases. The CDR3 sequence is 11 residues long. Trimming shortened V by 4 bases and J by 6 bases, and 7 bases separated the two germline ends. Per germline, CDR1 SGHVS and CDR2 FQNEAQ. The DNA of the CDR3 is TGTGCCAGCAGCTGGCGGGGCGAGCAGTACTTC. Its protein is CASSWRGEQYF.

The chain couples TRBV2 to TRBJ2-5; the D gene is possibly TRBD1 (5 bases). Trimming removed 2 bases at V and 2 bases at J, with 6 bases between. This CDR3 is built from 13 residues. Germline CDR1 is SNHLY and CDR2 is FYNNEI. The CDR3 protein is CASSERGQETQYF. CDR3 coding DNA: TGTGCCAGCAGTGAAAGGGGACAAGAGACCCAGTACTTC.

The chain links TRBV4-1 to TRBJ1-4, with unresolved D. The V gene lost 4 bases and the J gene lost 7 bases, with 16 bases spanning the gap. The CDR3 has 15 amino acids. CDR1 and CDR2 from the germline V gene are MGHRA and YSYEKL. The CDR3 spells CASSLMAVLAEKLFF. The DNA for the CDR3 is TGCGCCAGCAGCCTCATGGCGGTCTTAGCTGAAAAACTGTTTTTT.

V is TRBV11-2 and J is TRBJ2-1, with a weak D call TRBD2 (5 bases). Germline V gene sequence: CDR1 SGHAT, CDR2 FQNNGV. Trimming pared 4 bases from V and 1 base from J, leaving 11 bases between. The CDR3 runs 15 residues. CDR3 nucleotides: TGTGCCAGCAGCTCGAGGGAGTCTTCCTACAATGAGCAGTTCTTC. This encodes CASSSRESSYNEQFF.

The genes are TRBV24-1 and TRBJ1-1; possibly TRBD1 for D (5 bases). V lost 2 bases, J lost 5 bases, and 14 bases lay in between. Germline V gene sequence: CDR1 KGHDR, CDR2 SFDVKD. The CDR3 covers 15 residues. The CDR3 region is CATSDSGGTTTEAFF. The CDR3 DNA sequence: TGTGCCACCAGTGATTCCGGGGGAACTACGACTGAAGCTTTCTTT.

This clone was found a few times. The CDR3 DNA reads TGTGCCAGCAGCCCCGGACAGGGTGGAACTGAAGCTTTCTTT. Protein sequence: CASSPGQGGTEAFF. The chain joins TRBV5-4 to TRBJ1-1; 8 nucleotides line up with TRBD1. Germline values: CDR1 SGHNT, CDR2 YYREEE (reference sequence). The CDR3 consists of 14 residues. After removal of 4 bases from V and 5 bases from J, the junction contained 7 bases not matched to a gene.

The genes are TRBV24-1 and TRBJ2-2; 8 positions match TRBD1. V was pared by 9 bases and J by 1 base, with 3 bases of the junction left unmatched. Germline loops: CDR1 KGHDR, CDR2 SFDVKD. The CDR3 is 14 amino acids. CDR3 nucleotides: TGTGCCACCCGGACAGGGTTGAACACCGGGGAGCTGTTTTTT. As protein: CATRTGLNTGELFF.

This clone was picked up one time. The chain employs TRBV18 and TRBJ1-2, with unresolved D. Germline values: CDR1 KGHSH, CDR2 LQKENI. The CDR3 consists of 15 residues. Trimming pared 1 base from V and 6 bases from J, leaving 15 bases between. The CDR3 loop is CASSPLDGGQDGYTF. The CDR3 DNA reads TGTGCCAGCTCACCACTGGACGGCGGGCAAGATGGCTACACCTTC. The full variable domain, with the rest looked up from reference TRBV18 and TRBJ1-2, is NAGVMQNPRHLVRRRGQEARLRCSPMKGHSHVYWYRQLPEEGLKFMVYLQKENIIDESGMPKERFSAEFPKEGPSILRIQQVVRGDSAAYFCASSPLDGGQDGYTFGSGTRLTVV.

This clone came up once. In nucleotides, the CDR3 is TGTGCCATCAGTGTTGGGACTAGCGGGGGTAAATACTACAATGAGCAGTTCTTC. It specifies CAISVGTSGGKYYNEQFF. This rearrangement joins TRBV10-3 to TRBJ2-1, with TRBD2 matching 14 bases. J was trimmed by 3 bases and V by 4 bases; bases with no gene match: 8. Germline CDR1 ENHRY, CDR2 SYGVKD. CDR3 length: 18 amino acids.

About this clone: The sample carries other DNA sequences with the same CDR3. J is TRBJ2-2 and V is TRBV6-5, with 8 bases matching TRBD1. Germline V CDR1 and CDR2: MNHEY, SVGAGI. V gave up 0 bases and J gave up 7 bases; unmatched junction bases: 4. The CDR3 consists of 15 residues. The CDR3 protein is CASSYSRQGIGELFF. The CDR3 nucleotides read TGTGCCAGCAGTTACTCGAGACAGGGGATCGGGGAGCTGTTTTTT.

This chain joins TRBV6-5 and TRBJ1-1; the D is unclear. Germline V gene data show CDR1 as MNHEY and CDR2 as SVGAGI. This CDR3 is built from 14 residues. The V and J ends lost 2 bases and 4 bases respectively, with 11 bases between them. CDR3 nucleotides: TGTGCCAGCAGTTACGATCGGGTGTTCACTGAAGCTTTCTTT. It encodes CASSYDRVFTEAFF.

The rearrangement joins TRBV5-4 to TRBJ1-2; 8 bases are a match to TRBD1. The V gene end was trimmed by 3 bases and the J gene end by 5 bases; junction bases not matched to a gene: 6. The CDR3 runs to 14 residues. The germline gives CDR1 SGHNT, CDR2 YYREEE (reference sequence). The CDR3 loop reads CASSSSGTGYGYTF. DNA for the CDR3: TGTGCCAGCAGCTCGTCCGGGACAGGATATGGCTACACCTTC. The full variable domain, in which reference TRBV5-4 and TRBJ1-2 provide the parts outside the CDR3, is ETGVTQSPTHLIKTRGQQVTLRCSSQSGHNTVSWYQQALGQGPQFIFQYYREEENGRGNFPPRFSGLQFPNYSSELNVNALELDDSALYLCASSSSGTGYGYTFGSGTRLTVV.

The rearrangement uses TRBV6-5 and TRBJ2-2; 8 nucleotides match TRBD1. V shed 7 bases, J shed 4 bases, and the junction held 8 bases outside the gene matches. The CDR3 runs 15 residues. Germline-derived CDR1 and CDR2 are MNHEY and SVGAGI. This CDR3 is CASKQGGIGTGELFF. DNA of the CDR3: TGTGCCAGCAAACAGGGGGGTATAGGCACCGGGGAGCTGTTTTTT.

The rearrangement joins TRBV28 to TRBJ2-6, with D perhaps matching TRBD2 (5 bases). The CDR3 length is 15 residues. Germline V gene lookup returns CDR1 MDHEN and CDR2 SYDVKM. V was clipped by 4 bases and J by 3 bases, with 10 bases between them. The CDR3 here is CASSSTGVGANVLTF. CDR3 bases: TGTGCCAGCAGTTCCACCGGGGTTGGGGCCAACGTCCTGACTTTC.

This clone was seen only a few times. The chain combines TRBV27 with TRBJ1-4, with D maybe TRBD1 (6 bases). The length of the CDR3 is 14 residues. Germline CDR1 is MNHEY and CDR2 is SMNVEV (reference sequence). V gave up 7 bases and J gave up 0 bases, with 9 bases separating them. In DNA form, the CDR3 reads TGTGCCAGCAAGGGGGTAGCAACTAATGAAAAACTGTTTTTT. Its protein product is CASKGVATNEKLFF.

V and J are TRBV27 and TRBJ1-1; D is uncertain. Germline V gene data show CDR1 as MNHEY and CDR2 as SMNVEV (reference sequence). The CDR3 has 11 amino acids. Between the trimmed V and J ends, which lost 11 bases and 4 bases, there was a span of 11 bases. CDR3 DNA sequence: TGTGCCGGGCTCGAAGGCACTGAAGCTTTCTTT. This translates into CAGLEGTEAFF.

The CDR3: CSVEDGRWNTEAFF. The CDR3 nucleotides are TGCAGCGTTGAAGATGGGAGGTGGAACACTGAAGCTTTCTTT. The chain links TRBV29-1 to TRBJ1-1; D uncertain. This CDR3 spans 14 amino acids. Germline V gives CDR1 SQVTM, CDR2 ANQGSEA. V was trimmed by 0 bases and J by 1 base, leaving 9 bases between them. The full variable domain, in which reference TRBV29-1 and TRBJ1-1 provide the parts outside the CDR3, is SAVISQKPSRDICQRGTSLTIQCQVDSQVTMMFWYRQQPGQSLTLIATANQGSEATYESGFVIDKFPISRPNLTFSTLTVSNMSPEDSSIYLCSVEDGRWNTEAFFGQGTRLTVV.

The chain links TRBV2 to TRBJ2-1, with TRBD1 matching 12 bases. CDR1 is SNHLY and CDR2 is FYNNEI in the germline V gene. V was pared by 8 bases and J by 4 bases, with 6 bases of the junction left unmatched. This CDR3 contains 15 residues. DNA for the CDR3: TGTGCCAGCGCGGGACAGGGGGCTTGGTACAATGAGCAGTTCTTC. Translated: CASAGQGAWYNEQFF.

The chain employs TRBV4-3 and TRBJ2-2; D perhaps matches TRBD2 (6 bases). CDR1 is LGHNA and CDR2 is YSLEER in the germline V gene. CDR3 length equals 14 residues. The V and J ends lost 1 base and 8 bases respectively, with 11 bases between them. The CDR3 nucleotides are TGCGCCAGCAGCCAAGTTGCGGGGCGGGGGGAGCTGTTTTTT. This codes for CASSQVAGRGELFF.

The chain uses TRBV4-3 and TRBJ2-5; 14 nucleotides agree with TRBD2. V was pared by 1 base and J by 5 bases, with 18 bases of the junction left unmatched. This CDR3 spans 21 amino acids. CDR1 is LGHNA and CDR2 is YSLEER in the germline V gene. The CDR3 coding sequence is TGCGCCAGCAGCCAAGCCCTCCCCCGCGAGACTAGCGGGGGGGATTTGGAGACCCAGTACTTC. Encoded protein: CASSQALPRETSGGDLETQYF.

The V gene is TRBV6-5, the J gene TRBJ2-7, with a weak D call TRBD2 (5 bases). The CDR3 has 12 amino acids. CDR1 is MNHEY, CDR2 SVGAGI, per germline. V lost 5 bases to trimming and J lost 7 bases, with 12 bases between them. The CDR3 here is CASSTGGWEQYF. In nucleotides, the CDR3 is TGTGCCAGCAGTACGGGCGGGTGGGAGCAGTACTTC.